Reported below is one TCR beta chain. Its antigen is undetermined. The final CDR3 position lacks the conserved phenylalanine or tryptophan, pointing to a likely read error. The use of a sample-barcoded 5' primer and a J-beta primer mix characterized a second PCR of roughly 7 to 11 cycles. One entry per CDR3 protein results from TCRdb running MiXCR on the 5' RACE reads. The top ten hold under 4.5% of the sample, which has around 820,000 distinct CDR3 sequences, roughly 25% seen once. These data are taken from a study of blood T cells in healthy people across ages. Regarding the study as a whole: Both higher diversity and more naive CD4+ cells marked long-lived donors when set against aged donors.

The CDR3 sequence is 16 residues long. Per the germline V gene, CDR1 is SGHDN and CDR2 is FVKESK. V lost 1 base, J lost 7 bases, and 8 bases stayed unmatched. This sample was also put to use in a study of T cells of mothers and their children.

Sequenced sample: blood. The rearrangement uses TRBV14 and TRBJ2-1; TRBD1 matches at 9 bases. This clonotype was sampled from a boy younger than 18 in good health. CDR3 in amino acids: CASSQVRTGGWNEQFL. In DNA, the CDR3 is TGTGCCAGCAGCCAAGTCAGAACAGGGGGCTGGAATGAGCAGTTCTTA.